This entry features one T cell receptor beta chain sequence. This clone was seen once. Its specific antigen is unknown. No per-base quality is available; no much larger clone lies one base away. To estimate absolute template abundance from read counts, synthetic TCR analog templates were spiked into each PCR. The immunoSEQ assay was used to amplify TCRbeta CDR3 regions from genomic DNA with bias-controlled V and J gene primers. Rearranged TCRbeta segments were sequenced at approximately 20X coverage. The original methods were these. Sequencing errors were corrected by clustering and CDR3s were annotated against IMGT to assign V, D and J genes. Out-of-frame and stop-codon sequences were excluded, and only productive TCRbeta rearrangements were used in downstream analyses. Clonality was computed as one minus Shannon entropy normalized by the log of the number of unique productive sequences. Clones differing between time points or between blood and tumor were identified by Fisher's exact test with Benjamini-Hochberg correction at adjusted p below 0.01. TCRdb stores this immuneACCESS table with in-frame sequences only. Part of the clones is absent; in the studies checked, under half of the shortfall reflects unresolved V genes, and no reason is known for the rest. V, J and clone size derive from that table, while D and trimming were established from the DNA sequence. In all, the sample holds 58,000 or so clones, and 81% of those were seen once. Of the sample, 2.5% to 4% falls within the top ten clones.

In light of the paper, this sample's time point label describes: pretreatment peripheral blood. The cohort comprised 25 to 35 patients with locally advanced or metastatic urothelial carcinoma treated at Memorial Sloan Kettering on a trial protocol. Peripheral blood mononuclear cells were collected from each patient pretreatment and during treatment, giving between 1 and 8 total time points per patient. The Qiagen DNeasy Blood extraction kit was used to purify genomic DNA from total PBMCs and tumor samples. PBMCs were collected pretreatment and during treatment, and were isolated and stored as previously described. This record belongs to a study of PD-L1 blockade in urothelial cancer (dated by TCRdb to 2017 to 2019). The study in broad terms: Therapy was started in the mid-2010s for all patients, and atezolizumab 1,200 mg was administered intravenously every 3 weeks. About 90% of the roughly 29 patients were identified as males with urothelial cancer of bladder origin, and a prior smoking history was reported by 18 of 29 patients. Patients had an ECOG performance status of 0 or 1 and had received between 0 and 3 prior chemotherapy regimens. Blood samples were analyzed 3 weeks after the start of treatment (second dose) and 6 weeks after the start of treatment. Blood samples gave a median of about 130,000 T cells and tens of thousands of unique TCRs, with a median clonality of roughly 0.081. The study, an exploratory multi-omic analysis, examined somatic, immune and clinical correlates of response to PD-L1 blockade with atezolizumab in urothelial cancer. TCR sequencing covered pretreatment tumor samples and matched, serially collected peripheral blood taken before and after atezolizumab treatment. Durable clinical benefit was defined as progression-free survival longer than 6 months, and TCR features were also tested against progression-free and overall survival. Whole exome sequencing and RNA sequencing of pretreatment tumors were performed alongside TCR sequencing in the same patients. About 10 patients achieved durable clinical benefit and approximately 20 did not. Pretreatment blood TCR-seq was available for twenty-nine patients, at least one posttreatment blood collection was obtained for about 24 patients, and tumor TCR-seq was available for about 24 patients.

As encoded in the germline V gene (reference sequence), CDR1 is SEHNR while CDR2 is FQNEAQ. Measured from the cysteine to the phenylalanine, the CDR3 is 16 residues long. CDR3 DNA is the only sequence kept; it has 48 bases, read in frame from the first base. V lost 5 bases and J lost 4 bases; the stretch between them is 19 bases long. Points the paper makes about the study in general: Improved progression-free and overall survival was associated with having pretreatment peripheral blood TCR clonality below the median. Among patients with durable benefit, tumor-associated TCR clones showed greater expansion in peripheral blood 3 weeks after treatment started (n ≈ 24, p = 0.022). Small sample size (n ≈ 28) and many exploratory analyses mean the results are intended to be hypothesis-generating.

The sample here was PBMCs, taken around atezolizumab (anti-PD-L1) treatment. This TCR was recovered from a man aged 70 or older with urothelial cancer. This receptor chain uses TRBV7-9 and TRBJ2-3; a tentative D match to TRBD1 spans 6 bases. The sequenced DNA: TGTGCCAGCAGCCAGTCCCTTAAAGGGGGAGCAGATACGCAGTATTTT. This gives the protein CASSQSLKGGADTQYF.